Included here is one T cell receptor beta chain sequence, with context. As yet, its antigen is unknown. The data were produced by immunoSEQ multiplex PCR, yet TCRdb's version contains in-frame clones alone and is incomplete. The sample yields over 25,000 clones, 62% seen once. This record comes from a study of cytotoxic CD8 clonotypes in ibrutinib-treated CLL. Germline V gives CDR1 SGHRS, CDR2 YFSETQ. Germline trimming cut 4 bases from V and 4 bases from J; bases unmatched to any gene: 18. This CDR3 comprises 20 residues. Findings and limits, study-wide: Clonotypes that were public were uncommon, and they contracted or stayed stable on treatment.

The receptor was derived from a human donor with chronic lymphocytic leukemia. This material consisted of PBMCs, taken before ibrutinib treatment. The chain has TRBV5-1 and TRBJ2-5; TRBD2 matches at 14 bases. The chain's CDR3 is CASSPPWTSGGPQGAETQYF. CDR3 nucleotides: TGCGCCAGCAGCCCCCCCTGGACTAGCGGGGGGCCCCAAGGAGCAGAGACCCAGTACTTC.